This TCR beta chain was profiled in a study of cytomegalovirus exposure and HLA in healthy donors. Study-level results: The sole available immune exposure information was CMV serostatus.

On this clone: The antigen remains unidentified.

There are 16 residues in the CDR3. J was trimmed by 5 bases and V by 4 bases; bases with no gene match: 9. The V gene's germline CDR1 is SGHAT and CDR2 FQDESV (reference sequence). The PCR used 60 Vbeta and 13 Jbeta primers. Assay used: immunoSEQ multiplex PCR; TCRdb lists only in-frame clones, some missing. Counted here are 90,000 or so clones, 80% occurring once; the ten biggest clones make up 20% to 30%. Sequences were obtained from PBMCs. V gene TRBV11-1 combines with J gene TRBJ2-1, with 9 bases fitting TRBD1. The TCR originated in a woman aged 50 to 65 in good health and CMV-seropositive. The CDR3 loop reads CASSSPDRGSHNEQFF. As DNA, the CDR3 is TGTGCCAGCAGCTCTCCCGACAGGGGGTCACACAATGAGCAGTTCTTC.